These 26 T cell receptor beta chains were sequenced from one sample in a study of T cell responses to AZD1222 COVID-19 vaccine. The data were produced by immunoSEQ multiplex PCR, yet TCRdb's version contains in-frame clones alone and is incomplete. The data contain more than 50,000 clones, 89% of them singletons. Source: peripheral blood, taken on day 0 of AZD1222 vaccination. All receptors derive from an adult in good health.

The gene calls are TRBV28 and TRBJ2-7; no definite D call. This CDR3 has 10 amino acids. Trimming removed 5 bases from V and 6 bases from J, with 5 bases in between. The germline V gene encodes CDR1 MDHEN and CDR2 SYDVKM. The CDR3 DNA sequence: TGTGCCAGCAGTGATAGCGAGCAGTACTTC. This sequence encodes CASSDSEQYF.

J is TRBJ2-2 and V is TRBV9, with D unclear. V was shortened by 7 bases and J by 0 bases, with 10 bases between the two germline ends. Germline CDR1 and CDR2: SGDLS and YYNGEE. This CDR3 comprises 14 residues. The CDR3 DNA follows: TGTGCCAGCTCCCTTGCGCCGAACACCGGGGAGCTGTTTTTT. Protein product: CASSLAPNTGELFF. Full variable domain (outside the CDR3, taken from reference TRBV9 and TRBJ2-2): DSGVTQTPKHLITATGQRVTLRCSPRSGDLSVYWYQQSLDQGLQFLIQYYNGEERAKGNILERFSAQQFPDLHSELNLSSLELGDSALYFCASSLAPNTGELFFGEGSRLTVL.

The chain combines TRBV19 with TRBJ2-1, with a possible D match to TRBD2 (6 bases). Trimming shortened V by 5 bases and J by 2 bases, and 13 bases separated the two germline ends. Germline values: CDR1 LNHDA, CDR2 SQIVND (reference sequence). This CDR3 comprises 15 residues. CDR3 region: CASSFGGAAYNEQFF. CDR3 coding DNA: TGTGCCAGTAGTTTCGGGGGTGCGGCCTACAATGAGCAGTTCTTC.

This CDR3 is CASSGLGVDTQYF. CDR3 sequence (DNA): TGTGCCAGCAGTGGTCTGGGGGTGGATACGCAGTATTTT. This sequence joins TRBV27 and TRBJ2-3, with D perhaps assigned TRBD1 or TRBD2 (5 bases each). V lost 5 bases, J lost 6 bases, and 12 bases lay in between. The length of the CDR3 is 13 residues. The germline CDR1 and CDR2 sequences are MNHEY and SMNVEV (reference sequence).

The genes are TRBV19 and TRBJ1-2, with 8 bases lining up with TRBD1. From germline, CDR1 is LNHDA and CDR2 SQIVND (reference sequence). The CDR3 has 13 residues. With 6 bases clipped from V and 8 bases from J, the junction kept 8 bases outside the gene matches. The DNA of the CDR3 is TGTGCCAGTAGCAGGACAGGGTTACAAGGCTACACCTTC. Its translation is CASSRTGLQGYTF.

V usage is TRBV9 and J usage is TRBJ1-1; D is unclear. The ends were cut back, 4 bases at V and 3 bases at J, with 13 bases in the middle. The CDR3 has 14 residues. CDR1 SGDLS and CDR2 YYNGEE come from the germline V gene. CDR3 protein: CASSPPGMYTEAFF. The CDR3 DNA sequence: TGTGCCAGCAGCCCCCCCGGGATGTACACTGAAGCTTTCTTT.

The chain employs TRBV6-5 and TRBJ2-1; 8 nucleotides align to TRBD2. With V trimmed by 6 bases and J by 10 bases, 8 bases remained unmatched. This CDR3 comprises 13 residues. CDR1 is MNHEY and CDR2 is SVGAGI in the germline V gene. The CDR3 DNA follows: TGTGCCAGCAGCCGGACTAGCCCCAGGGAGCAGTTCTTC. It specifies CASSRTSPREQFF.

The J gene is TRBJ1-4, the V gene TRBV9; D is ambiguous. The CDR3 has 14 amino acids. Trimming removed 0 bases from V and 8 bases from J, with 11 bases in between. CDR1 is SGDLS, CDR2 YYNGEE, per germline. The CDR3 sequence is CASSVDLAGEKLFF. In DNA, the CDR3 is TGTGCCAGCAGCGTAGATTTGGCCGGGGAAAAACTGTTTTTT.

The sample holds one count of this clone. The chain has TRBV5-1 and TRBJ2-7; D gene ambiguous. Germline V gene data show CDR1 as SGHRS and CDR2 as YFSETQ. V was shortened by 0 bases and J by 3 bases, with 10 bases between the two germline ends. The CDR3 is 14 amino acids. CDR3 region: CASSLEQTSYEQYF. For the CDR3, the DNA is TGCGCCAGCAGCTTGGAGCAGACCAGCTACGAGCAGTACTTC.

V gene TRBV30 combines with J gene TRBJ2-5; weak D call: TRBD2 (5 bases). This CDR3 has 14 amino acids. Germline V CDR1 and CDR2: GTSNPN, SVGIG (reference sequence). V lost 4 bases and J 5 bases, leaving 17 bases between the germline ends. The CDR3 DNA reads as TGTGCCTGGAACGGACTTATGGGATCTGAGACCCAGTACTTC. It translates to CAWNGLMGSETQYF.

The chain has TRBV7-3 and TRBJ2-2; 14 positions agree with TRBD2. CDR1 and CDR2 (germline): SGHTA, FQGTGA. The CDR3 sequence is 17 residues long. J gave up 4 bases and V 5 bases, and 6 bases lay outside the gene matches. CDR3 amino acids: CASSPPGLAGGTGELFF. In nucleotides, the CDR3 is TGTGCCAGCAGCCCCCCCGGACTAGCGGGGGGCACCGGGGAGCTGTTTTTT.

CDR3 amino acids: CASSPGSGRDINEQFF. Written as DNA, the CDR3 is TGTGCCAGCTCACCCGGCAGCGGGAGGGATATAAATGAGCAGTTCTTC. V is TRBV18 and J is TRBJ2-1; TRBD2 aligns across 10 bases. This CDR3 has 16 amino acids. V gave up 3 bases and J gave up 7 bases; unmatched junction bases: 9. In germline, CDR1 is KGHSH, CDR2 LQKENI.

V and J are TRBV12-3 or TRBV12-4 and TRBJ1-1, with a possible D match to TRBD1 (5 bases). The CDR3 totals 12 residues. The ends were cut back, 4 bases at V and 9 bases at J, with 12 bases in the middle. The CDR3 protein is CASSWDVTQAFF. DNA for the CDR3: TGTGCCAGCAGTTGGGACGTCACGCAAGCTTTCTTT.

The sample holds one count of this clone. J is TRBJ2-5 and V is TRBV7-8; possibly TRBD2 for D (6 bases). Germline assignment: CDR1 SGHVS and CDR2 FQNEAQ. The V end lost 5 bases, the J end lost 1 base, and 8 bases lay between the germline ends. The CDR3 contains 13 residues. CDR3 protein: CASSKGLQETQYF. CDR3 coding DNA: TGTGCCAGCAGCAAGGGACTCCAAGAGACCCAGTACTTC.

The chain uses TRBV28 and TRBJ1-2; a weak D match, TRBD1 (6 bases). The CDR3 has 14 amino acids. In germline, CDR1 is MDHEN, CDR2 SYDVKM. With 5 bases removed from V and 4 bases from J, the gap between germline ends came to 14 bases. This CDR3 is CASSLLGQTYGYTF. CDR3 nucleotides: TGTGCCAGCAGTCTCCTAGGACAGACCTATGGCTACACCTTC.

This chain links TRBV5-1 with TRBJ2-2, with 9 bases fitting TRBD2. This CDR3 region has 14 residues. Looked up from germline, CDR1 is SGHRS and CDR2 is YFSETQ. Trimming at V came to 5 bases and at J to 8 bases, leaving 7 bases not matched to a gene. Here the CDR3 reads CASRKSSGSGELFF. The CDR3 region has the DNA TGCGCCAGCAGGAAGAGTAGCGGGAGTGGGGAGCTGTTTTTT. The full variable domain, with the rest looked up from reference TRBV5-1 and TRBJ2-2, is KAGVTQTPRYLIKTRGQQVTLSCSPISGHRSVSWYQQTPGQGLQFLFEYFSETQRNKGNFPGRFSGRQFSNSRSEMNVSTLELGDSALYLCASRKSSGSGELFFGEGSRLTVL.

The CDR3 here is CASSLRVAGGPPIYEQYF. CDR3 DNA sequence: TGTGCCAGCAGCTTACGAGTAGCGGGAGGGCCTCCCATCTACGAGCAGTACTTC. This chain links TRBV7-2 with TRBJ2-7; 11 bases match TRBD2. In germline, CDR1 is SGHTA, CDR2 FQGNSA. J was trimmed by 3 bases and V by 2 bases; bases with no gene match: 12. CDR3 length: 18 amino acids.

CDR3 in amino acids: CASSLATVMNTEAFF. DNA for the CDR3: TGTGCCAGCTCACTTGCGACGGTCATGAACACTGAAGCTTTCTTT. This rearrangement joins TRBV18 to TRBJ1-1; no clear D gene. The CDR3 contains 15 residues. Trimming took off 4 bases at V and 0 bases at J, with 12 bases between the two ends. Germline V lookup: CDR1 KGHSH, CDR2 LQKENI.

The DNA of the CDR3 is TGTGCCAGCTCTCGACCGGGACAGTCCTCCTACAATGAGCAGTTCTTC. It is translated as CASSRPGQSSYNEQFF. The V gene is TRBV18, the J gene TRBJ2-1; 7 nucleotides line up with TRBD1. Germline trimming cut 6 bases from V and 0 bases from J; bases unmatched to any gene: 8. Per germline, CDR1 KGHSH and CDR2 LQKENI. The CDR3 contains 16 residues.

The V and J genes are TRBV28 and TRBJ2-6; D not certain. The germline CDR1 and CDR2 sequences are MDHEN and SYDVKM. The CDR3 covers 14 residues. Trimming shortened V by 4 bases and J by 1 base, and 5 bases separated the two germline ends. In nucleotides, the CDR3 is TGTGCCAGCAGTTCTTGGTCTGGGGCCAACGTCCTGACTTTC. Protein product: CASSSWSGANVLTF.

The chain is built from TRBV6-5 and TRBJ1-2; 9 bases match TRBD1. CDR1 is MNHEY, CDR2 SVGAGI, per germline. CDR3 length: 15 residues. The junction had 7 bases not matched to a gene; V was cut back by 6 bases and J by 2 bases. The CDR3 DNA is TGTGCCAGCAGCCAGCGACAGGGGGACAACTATGGCTACACCTTC. This sequence encodes CASSQRQGDNYGYTF.

The gene calls are TRBV5-1 and TRBJ2-5, with D perhaps being TRBD1 or TRBD2 (6 bases each). The CDR3 totals 14 residues. From germline, CDR1 is SGHRS and CDR2 YFSETQ. Trimming took off 0 bases at V and 4 bases at J, with 10 bases between the two ends. The CDR3 loop is CASSLEGGGETQYF. CDR3 nucleotides: TGCGCCAGCAGCTTGGAGGGGGGAGGAGAGACCCAGTACTTC.

The CDR3 sequence is CSVAAGASETQYF. The CDR3 coding sequence is TGCAGCGTTGCTGCGGGAGCATCGGAGACCCAGTACTTC. This rearrangement joins TRBV29-1 to TRBJ2-5; 7 bases fit TRBD2. V lost 4 bases to trimming and J lost 5 bases; unmatched junction nucleotides: 7. CDR1 and CDR2 from the germline V gene are SQVTM and ANQGSEA. The CDR3 runs to 13 residues.

The chain joins TRBV5-1 to TRBJ2-1, with D possibly TRBD2 on 6 matching bases. The CDR3 has 16 residues. V was pared by 4 bases and J by 1 base, with 15 bases between. The germline gives CDR1 SGHRS, CDR2 YFSETQ. The CDR3, as DNA: TGCGCCAGCAGCCGAGATAGCGGTACATCCTACAATGAGCAGTTCTTC. Its translation: CASSRDSGTSYNEQFF.

The rearrangement joins TRBV10-3 to TRBJ1-1; D gene unclear. CDR1 is ENHRY, CDR2 SYGVKD, per germline. This CDR3 has 14 residues. V was trimmed by 6 bases and J by 1 base, leaving 12 bases between them. CDR3 coding DNA: TGTGCCATCAGCGAGCCTGGAGCGAACACTGAAGCTTTCTTT. It is translated as CAISEPGANTEAFF.

This clone has a handful of counts. This sequence joins TRBV10-3 and TRBJ1-2; no clear D. The germline V gene has CDR1 ENHRY and CDR2 SYGVKD. The CDR3 consists of 11 residues. Trimming shortened V by 2 bases and J by 8 bases, and 6 bases separated the two germline ends. CDR3 region: CAISESTGYTF. CDR3 DNA sequence: TGTGCCATCAGTGAGAGTACAGGCTACACCTTC.